This TCR beta chain stems from a study of blood T cell repertoires in COVID-19. Study at large: The samples span acute and convalescent COVID-19 from the United States, Italy and Spain.

In the original workflow: The assay estimated nucleated cells by amplifying reference gene primers. Clones were read by immunoSEQ multiplex PCR, and TCRdb kept only the in-frame ones, dropping some. V, J and clone size derive from that table, while D and trimming were established from the DNA sequence. The sample contains 150,000 to 200,000 clones, roughly 87% of which appear only once. The length of the CDR3 is 18 residues. Germline CDR1 reads SGHRS; CDR2 reads YFSETQ. The V and J ends lost 0 bases and 10 bases, in that order; junction bases with no gene match: 18. Participant reports of clinical history set cohort assignment. Cohort 3 recovered donors had two negative PCRs, clearance, or symptom resolution.

The chain has TRBV5-1 and TRBJ2-1, with 8 bases identical to TRBD2. The source is a woman aged 45-60 years who had recovered from COVID-19. Source material: PBMCs or T cells enriched from blood (not recorded which). This CDR3 reads CASSLGRATSGRAGEQFF. CDR3 bases: TGCGCCAGCAGCTTGGGAAGGGCCACATCCGGGAGGGCCGGAGAGCAGTTCTTC.